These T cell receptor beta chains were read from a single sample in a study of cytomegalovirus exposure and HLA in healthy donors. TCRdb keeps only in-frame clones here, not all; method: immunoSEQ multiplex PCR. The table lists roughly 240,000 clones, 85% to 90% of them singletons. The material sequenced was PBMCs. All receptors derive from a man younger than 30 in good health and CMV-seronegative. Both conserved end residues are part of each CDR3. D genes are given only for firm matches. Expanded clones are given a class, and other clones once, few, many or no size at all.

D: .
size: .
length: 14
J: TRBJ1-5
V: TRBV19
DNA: TGTGCCAGTAGTATAACAGGGAGCCATCAGCCCCAGCATTTT
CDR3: CASSITGSHQPQHF

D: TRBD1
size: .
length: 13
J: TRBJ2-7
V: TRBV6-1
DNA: TGTGCCAGCAGTTGGGGGGACAGGGCTGGGCAGTACTTC
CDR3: CASSWGDRAGQYF

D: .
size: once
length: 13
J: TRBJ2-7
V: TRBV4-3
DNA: TGCGCCAGCAGCCAGGGGCCCCCCTACGAGCAGTACTTC
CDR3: CASSQGPPYEQYF

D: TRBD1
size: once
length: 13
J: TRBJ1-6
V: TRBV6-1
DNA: TGTGCCAGCAGAAGTTGGGACAGTCCCCCCCTCCACTTT
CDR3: CASRSWDSPPLHF

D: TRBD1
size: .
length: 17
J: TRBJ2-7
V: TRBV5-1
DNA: TGCGCCAGCAGCGACCGGGACAGGGGGCTAGGGGTTTTCGAGCAGTACTTC
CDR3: CASSDRDRGLGVFEQYF

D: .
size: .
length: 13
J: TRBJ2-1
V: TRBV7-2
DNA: TGTGCCAGCAGCTTAGAGAGGTGGAATGAGCAGTTCTTC
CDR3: CASSLERWNEQFF

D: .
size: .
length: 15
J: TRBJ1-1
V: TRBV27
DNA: TGTGCCAGCAGTTTGTGGGCAGGGAGGTCCACTGAAGCTTTCTTT
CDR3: CASSLWAGRSTEAFF

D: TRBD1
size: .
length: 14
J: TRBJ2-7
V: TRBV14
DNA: TGTGCCAGCAGCCAAGGAGGGGGCATCTACGAGCAGTACTTC
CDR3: CASSQGGGIYEQYF

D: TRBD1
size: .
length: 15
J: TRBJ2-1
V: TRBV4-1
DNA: TGCGCCAGCAGCCCACAGGGACAGAACTACAATGAGCAGTTCTTC
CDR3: CASSPQGQNYNEQFF

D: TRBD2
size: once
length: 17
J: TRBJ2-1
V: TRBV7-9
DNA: TGTGCCAGCAGCTTTCCCGGGACTAGCGGGAGGGCCAATGAGCAGTTCTTC
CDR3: CASSFPGTSGRANEQFF

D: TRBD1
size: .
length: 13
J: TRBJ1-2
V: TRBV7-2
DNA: TGTGCCAGCAGCCCACAGGGGTACTATGGCTACACCTTC
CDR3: CASSPQGYYGYTF

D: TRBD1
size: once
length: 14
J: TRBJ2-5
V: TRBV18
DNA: TGTGCCAGCTCACCGCGGGACAGGGGAGAGACCCAGTACTTC
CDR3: CASSPRDRGETQYF

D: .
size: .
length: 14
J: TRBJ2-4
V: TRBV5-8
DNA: TGTGCCAGCAGCTTGGACAGGCGCGGGGACATTCAGTACTTC
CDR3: CASSLDRRGDIQYF

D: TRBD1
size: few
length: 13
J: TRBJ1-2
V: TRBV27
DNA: TGTGCCAGCAGTCCTAACAGGGGGGAGGGCTACACCTTC
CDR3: CASSPNRGEGYTF

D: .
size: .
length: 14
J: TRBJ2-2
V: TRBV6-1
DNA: TGTGCCAGCAGTGACTTCAGGAACACCGGGGAGCTGTTTTTT
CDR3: CASSDFRNTGELFF

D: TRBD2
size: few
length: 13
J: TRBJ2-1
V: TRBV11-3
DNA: TGTGCCAGCAGCCCCGGGACTAGTTATGAGCAGTTCTTC
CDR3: CASSPGTSYEQFF

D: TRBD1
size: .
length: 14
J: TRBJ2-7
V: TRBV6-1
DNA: TGTGCCAGCAGTGAAAAGACAGGGGAGTACGAGCAGTACTTC
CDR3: CASSEKTGEYEQYF

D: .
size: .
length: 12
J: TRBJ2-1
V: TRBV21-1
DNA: TGTGCCCCCAGGGAGGGATCGGAGGAGCAGTTCTTC
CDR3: CAPREGSEEQFF

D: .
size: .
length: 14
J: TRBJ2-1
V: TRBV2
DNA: TGTGCCAGCAGTGCGGAGCAGGGGACGAATGAGCAGTTCTTC
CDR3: CASSAEQGTNEQFF

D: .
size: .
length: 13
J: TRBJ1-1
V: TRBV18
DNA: TGTGCCAGCTCACCACGGAGGGACACTGAAGCTTTCTTT
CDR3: CASSPRRDTEAFF

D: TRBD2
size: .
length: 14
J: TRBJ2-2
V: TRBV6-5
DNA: TGTGCCAGCACACTAGCGGTGAACACCGGGGAGCTGTTTTTT
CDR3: CASTLAVNTGELFF

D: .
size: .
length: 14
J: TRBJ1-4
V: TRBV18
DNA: TGTGCCAGCTCAATCGATGAGGGCTTCGAAAAACTGTTTTTT
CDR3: CASSIDEGFEKLFF

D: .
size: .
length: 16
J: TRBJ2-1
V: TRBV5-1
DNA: TGCGCCAGGGCGGCGGAATCCGGGTCCTCATACAATGAGCAGTTCTTC
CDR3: CARAAESGSSYNEQFF

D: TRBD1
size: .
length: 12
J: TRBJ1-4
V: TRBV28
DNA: TGTGCCAGCACTACAGGGGGTGAAAAACTGTTTTTT
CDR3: CASTTGGEKLFF

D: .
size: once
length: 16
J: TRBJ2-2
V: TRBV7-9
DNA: TGTGCCAGCAGCCCGCCTTTGCGCGGGGACGGCGGGGAGCTGTTTTTT
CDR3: CASSPPLRGDGGELFF

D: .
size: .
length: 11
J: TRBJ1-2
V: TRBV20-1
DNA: TGCAGTGGTTATGTGAACTATGGCTACACCTTC
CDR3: CSGYVNYGYTF

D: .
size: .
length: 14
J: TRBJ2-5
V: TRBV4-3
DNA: TGCGCCAGCAGCCAAGAGGGGCGCAGGGAGACCCAGTACTTC
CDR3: CASSQEGRRETQYF

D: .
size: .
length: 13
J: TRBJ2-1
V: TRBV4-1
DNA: TGCGCCAGCAGCGACGAGGGGGACAATGAGCAGTTCTTC
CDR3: CASSDEGDNEQFF

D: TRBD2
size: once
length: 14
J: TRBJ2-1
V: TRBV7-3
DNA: TGTGCCAGCAACTTAGCGGGAGCAGCCAATGAGCAGTTCTTC
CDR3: CASNLAGAANEQFF

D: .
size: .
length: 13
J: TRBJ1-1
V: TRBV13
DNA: TGTGCCAGCAGCTACGATCGCGATGCTGAAGCTTTCTTT
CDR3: CASSYDRDAEAFF

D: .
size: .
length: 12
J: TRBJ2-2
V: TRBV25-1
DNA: TGTGCCAGCAGTACCGGGACCGGGGAGCTGTTTTTT
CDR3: CASSTGTGELFF

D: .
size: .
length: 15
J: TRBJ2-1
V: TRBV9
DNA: TGTGCCAGCAGTCTACTCGGGAGCTCCTACAATGAGCAGTTCTTC
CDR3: CASSLLGSSYNEQFF

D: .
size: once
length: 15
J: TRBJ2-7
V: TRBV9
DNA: TGTGCCAGCAGCGTAGCCGCGGTAAGCTCCTACGAGCAGTACTTC
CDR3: CASSVAAVSSYEQYF

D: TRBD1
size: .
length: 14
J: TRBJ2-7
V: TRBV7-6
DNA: TGTGCCAGCAGCCCCGGGACAGGGTTTCACGAGCAGTACTTC
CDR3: CASSPGTGFHEQYF

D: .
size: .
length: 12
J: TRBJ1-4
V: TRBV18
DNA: TGTGCCAGCTCACCTGCTCAGGAAAAACTGTTTTTT
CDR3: CASSPAQEKLFF

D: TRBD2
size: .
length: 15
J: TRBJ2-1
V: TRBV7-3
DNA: TGTGCCAGCAGCCCAGCTAGCGGGAGGGCCACTGAGCAGTTCTTC
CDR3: CASSPASGRATEQFF

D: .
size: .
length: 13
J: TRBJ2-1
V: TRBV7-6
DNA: TGTGCCAGCGCGATTCGGGGATACAATGAGCAGTTCTTC
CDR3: CASAIRGYNEQFF

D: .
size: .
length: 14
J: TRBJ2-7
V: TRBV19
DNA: TGTGCCAGTAGTATAGGAGCTAGTGGCTACGAGCAGTACTTC
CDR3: CASSIGASGYEQYF

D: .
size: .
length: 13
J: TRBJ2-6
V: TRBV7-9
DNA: TGTGCCAGCACCCTCTCTGGGGCCAACGTCCTGACTTTC
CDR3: CASTLSGANVLTF

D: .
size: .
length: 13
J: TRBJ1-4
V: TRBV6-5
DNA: TGTGCCAGCAGCACAGCTTCGGAAGAAAAACTGTTTTTT
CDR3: CASSTASEEKLFF